This note documents a single TCR beta chain sequence. This CDR3 region has 12 residues. Germline loops: CDR1 SNHLY, CDR2 FYNNEI. The ends lost 7 bases at V and 6 bases at J; junction bases unmatched: 2. The record originates from a study of chemoradiotherapy in HPV16-positive cancers. Assay: immunoSEQ multiplex PCR; the TCRdb copy retains only in-frame clones and omits some. This table holds around 1,900 clones, over 75% found once. The V call is TRBV2, the J call TRBJ2-2; 7 bases line up with TRBD2. The receptor was isolated from a human donor with HPV-associated anogenital cancer. The specimen comprised tumor tissue, sampled from a patient who underwent chemoradiotherapy. The CDR3 protein is CASTRGAGELFF. As DNA, the CDR3 is TGTGCCAGCACCCGGGGGGCCGGGGAGCTGTTTTTT.